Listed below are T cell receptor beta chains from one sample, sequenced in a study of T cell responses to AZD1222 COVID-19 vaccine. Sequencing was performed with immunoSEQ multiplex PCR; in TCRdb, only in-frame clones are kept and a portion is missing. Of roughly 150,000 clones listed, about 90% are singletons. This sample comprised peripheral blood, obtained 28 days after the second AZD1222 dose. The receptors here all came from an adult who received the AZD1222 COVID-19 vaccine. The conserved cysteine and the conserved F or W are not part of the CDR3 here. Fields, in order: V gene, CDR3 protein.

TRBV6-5,ASRGLAGGQETQY
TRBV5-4,ASSSGQGAGEQY
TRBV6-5,ASRGVSALNTEAF
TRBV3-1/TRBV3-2,ASSHSWDRGKTNYGYT
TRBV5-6,ASARDIRETQY
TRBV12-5,ASGLAGVRQPQH
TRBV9,ASSVEGGNQPQH
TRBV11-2,ASSLDGGTGYT
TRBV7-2,ASSRRFTQY
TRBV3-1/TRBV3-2,ASSLRLRNGYT
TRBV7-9,ASSSLLAGGPNEQF
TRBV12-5,ASGRTSPDTEAF